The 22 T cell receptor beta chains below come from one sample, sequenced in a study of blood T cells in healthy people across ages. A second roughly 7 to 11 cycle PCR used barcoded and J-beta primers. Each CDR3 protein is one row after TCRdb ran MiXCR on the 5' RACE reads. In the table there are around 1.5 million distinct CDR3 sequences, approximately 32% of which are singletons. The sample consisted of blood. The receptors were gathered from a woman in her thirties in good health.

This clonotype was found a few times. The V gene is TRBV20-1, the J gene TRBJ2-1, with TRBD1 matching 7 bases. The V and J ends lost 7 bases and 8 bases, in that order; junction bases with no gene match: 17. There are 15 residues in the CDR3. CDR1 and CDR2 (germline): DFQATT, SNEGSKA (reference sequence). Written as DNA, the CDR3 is TGCAGTGTGGGGGACAGTTGGGGCTTGGTCGATGAGCAGTTCTTC. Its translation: CSVGDSWGLVDEQFF.

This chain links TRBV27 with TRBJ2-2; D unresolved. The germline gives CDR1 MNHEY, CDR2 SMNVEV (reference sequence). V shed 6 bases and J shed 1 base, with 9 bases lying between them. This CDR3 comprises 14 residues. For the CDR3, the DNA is TGTGCCAGCAGCGGCCCTAAGAACACCGGGGAGCTGTTTTTT. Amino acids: CASSGPKNTGELFF.

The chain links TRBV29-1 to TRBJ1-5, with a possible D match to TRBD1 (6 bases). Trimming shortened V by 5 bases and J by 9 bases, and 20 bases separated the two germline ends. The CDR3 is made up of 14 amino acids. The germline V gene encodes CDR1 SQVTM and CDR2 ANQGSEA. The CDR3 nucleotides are TGCAGCGTTTCCCAGGGTAGGGGGGGCGGGCCCCAGCATTTT. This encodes CSVSQGRGGGPQHF.

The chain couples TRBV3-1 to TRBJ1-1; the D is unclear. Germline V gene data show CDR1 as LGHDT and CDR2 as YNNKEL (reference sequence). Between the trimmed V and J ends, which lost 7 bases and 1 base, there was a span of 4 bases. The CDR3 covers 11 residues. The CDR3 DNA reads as TGTGCCAGCATTGGGAACACTGAAGCTTTCTTT. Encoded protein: CASIGNTEAFF.

The CDR3: CASSFKLDLEQFF. In DNA form, the CDR3 reads TGCGCCAGCAGCTTCAAACTGGATCTTGAGCAGTTCTTC. This chain joins TRBV5-1 and TRBJ2-1; no clear D gene. This CDR3 has 13 residues. Trimming shortened V by 2 bases and J by 9 bases, and 12 bases separated the two germline ends. Germline loops: CDR1 SGHRS, CDR2 YFSETQ. The full variable domain, completed using reference TRBV5-1 and TRBJ2-1, is KAGVTQTPRYLIKTRGQQVTLSCSPISGHRSVSWYQQTPGQGLQFLFEYFSETQRNKGNFPGRFSGRQFSNSRSEMNVSTLELGDSALYLCASSFKLDLEQFFGPGTRLTVL.

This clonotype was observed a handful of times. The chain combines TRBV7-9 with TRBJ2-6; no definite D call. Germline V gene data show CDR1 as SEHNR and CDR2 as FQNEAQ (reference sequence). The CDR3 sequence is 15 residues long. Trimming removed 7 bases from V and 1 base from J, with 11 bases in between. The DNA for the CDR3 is TGTGCCAGCACCCCTATTCCTTCTGGGGCCAACGTCCTGACTTTC. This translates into CASTPIPSGANVLTF.

The CDR3 region is CASSQTSGRFQETQYF. The CDR3 nucleotides read TGTGCCAGCAGTCAAACTAGCGGGAGGTTCCAAGAGACCCAGTACTTC. The chain carries TRBV6-6 and TRBJ2-5; 12 nucleotides align to TRBD2. This CDR3 comprises 16 residues. Germline CDR1 is MNHNY and CDR2 is SVGAGI (reference sequence). Losses at the gene ends were 5 bases for V and 1 base for J; bases not matched to a gene: 5.

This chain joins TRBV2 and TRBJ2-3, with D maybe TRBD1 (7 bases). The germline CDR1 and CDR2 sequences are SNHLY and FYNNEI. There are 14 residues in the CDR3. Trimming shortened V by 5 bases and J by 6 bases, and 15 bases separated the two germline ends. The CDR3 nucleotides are TGTGCCAGCAGTTCCCGGACAGGAGGGGATACGCAGTATTTT. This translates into CASSSRTGGDTQYF.

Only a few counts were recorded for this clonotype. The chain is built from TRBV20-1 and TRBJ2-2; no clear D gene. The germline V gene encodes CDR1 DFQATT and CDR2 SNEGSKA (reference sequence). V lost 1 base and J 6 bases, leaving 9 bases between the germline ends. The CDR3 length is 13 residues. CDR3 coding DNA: TGCAGTGCTAGAGGCCACCAAGCCGGGGAGCTGTTTTTT. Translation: CSARGHQAGELFF.

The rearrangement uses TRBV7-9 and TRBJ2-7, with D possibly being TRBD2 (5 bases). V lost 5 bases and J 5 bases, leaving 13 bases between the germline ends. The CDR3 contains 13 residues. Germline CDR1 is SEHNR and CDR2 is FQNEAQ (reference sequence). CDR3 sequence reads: CASSPSGWDEQYF. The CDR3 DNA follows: TGTGCCAGCAGCCCTTCGGGGTGGGACGAGCAGTACTTC.

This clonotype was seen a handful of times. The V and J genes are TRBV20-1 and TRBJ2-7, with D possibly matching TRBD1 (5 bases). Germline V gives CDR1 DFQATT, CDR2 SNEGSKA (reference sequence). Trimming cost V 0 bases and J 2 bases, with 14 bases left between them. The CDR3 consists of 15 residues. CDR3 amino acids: CSARDDAGKAYEQYF. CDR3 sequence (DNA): TGCAGTGCTAGAGATGACGCAGGGAAGGCCTACGAGCAGTACTTC.

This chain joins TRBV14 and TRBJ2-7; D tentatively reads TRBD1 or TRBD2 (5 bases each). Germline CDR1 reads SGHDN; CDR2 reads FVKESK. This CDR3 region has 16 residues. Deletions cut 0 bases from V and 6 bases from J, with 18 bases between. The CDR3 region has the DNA TGTGCCAGCAGCCAAGATCCGTACGGGGCGCTGGGCGAGCAGTACTTC. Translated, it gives CASSQDPYGALGEQYF.

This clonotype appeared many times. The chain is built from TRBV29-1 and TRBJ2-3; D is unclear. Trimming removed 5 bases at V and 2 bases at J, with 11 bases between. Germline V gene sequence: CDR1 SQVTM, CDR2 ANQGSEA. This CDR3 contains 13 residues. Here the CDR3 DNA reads TGCAGCGTTAATCCGGATAACACAGATACGCAGTATTTT. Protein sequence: CSVNPDNTDTQYF.

As DNA, the CDR3 is TGTGCCAGTGGCGGACTCAGCCAAACAGGGAATGGCTACACCTTC. It yields the protein CASGGLSQTGNGYTF. V usage is TRBV2 and J usage is TRBJ1-2; D may be TRBD1 (6 bases). The CDR3 covers 15 residues. Germline loops: CDR1 SNHLY, CDR2 FYNNEI. V was pared by 9 bases and J by 6 bases, with 23 bases between.

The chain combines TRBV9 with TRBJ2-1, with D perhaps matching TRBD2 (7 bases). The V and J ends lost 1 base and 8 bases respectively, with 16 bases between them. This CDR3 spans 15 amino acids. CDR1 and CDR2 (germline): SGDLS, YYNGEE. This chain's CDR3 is CASSVLWGGRDEQFF. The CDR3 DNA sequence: TGTGCCAGCAGCGTACTATGGGGGGGCAGGGATGAGCAGTTCTTC. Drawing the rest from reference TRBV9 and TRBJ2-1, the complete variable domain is DSGVTQTPKHLITATGQRVTLRCSPRSGDLSVYWYQQSLDQGLQFLIQYYNGEERAKGNILERFSAQQFPDLHSELNLSSLELGDSALYFCASSVLWGGRDEQFFGPGTRLTVL.

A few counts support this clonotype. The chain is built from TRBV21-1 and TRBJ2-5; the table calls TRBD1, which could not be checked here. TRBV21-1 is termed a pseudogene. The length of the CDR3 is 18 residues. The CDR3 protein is CASSRTGTVKPSQETQYF. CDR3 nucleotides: TGTGCCAGCAGCCGAACGGGGACAGTAAAGCCCTCACAAGAGACCCAGTACTTC.

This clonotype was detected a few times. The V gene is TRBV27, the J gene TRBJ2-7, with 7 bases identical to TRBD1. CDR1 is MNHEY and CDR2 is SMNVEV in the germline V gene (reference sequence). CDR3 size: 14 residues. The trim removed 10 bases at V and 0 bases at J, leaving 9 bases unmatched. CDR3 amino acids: CATKGQPYSYEQYF. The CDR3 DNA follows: TGTGCCACGAAGGGACAGCCATACTCCTACGAGCAGTACTTC.

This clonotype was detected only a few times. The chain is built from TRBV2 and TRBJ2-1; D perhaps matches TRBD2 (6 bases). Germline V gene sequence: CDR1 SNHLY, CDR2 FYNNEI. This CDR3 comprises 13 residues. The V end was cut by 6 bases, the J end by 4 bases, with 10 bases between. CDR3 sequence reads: CASRETSYNEQFF. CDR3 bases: TGTGCCAGCAGAGAGACTAGTTACAATGAGCAGTTCTTC.

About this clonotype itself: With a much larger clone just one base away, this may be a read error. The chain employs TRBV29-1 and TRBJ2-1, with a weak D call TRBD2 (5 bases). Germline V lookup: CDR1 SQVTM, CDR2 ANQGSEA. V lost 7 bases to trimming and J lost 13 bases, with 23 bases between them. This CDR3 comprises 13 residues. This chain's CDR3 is CSGADSLWETQFF. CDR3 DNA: TGCAGCGGGGCCGACTCACTCTGGGAGACCCAGTTCTTC.

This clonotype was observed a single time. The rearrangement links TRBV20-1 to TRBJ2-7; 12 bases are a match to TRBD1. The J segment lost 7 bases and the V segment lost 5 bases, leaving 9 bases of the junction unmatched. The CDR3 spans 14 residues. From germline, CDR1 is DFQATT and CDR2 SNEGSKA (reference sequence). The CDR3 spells CSAAPGQGAREQYF. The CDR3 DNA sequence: TGCAGTGCTGCTCCGGGACAGGGGGCGCGGGAGCAGTACTTC.

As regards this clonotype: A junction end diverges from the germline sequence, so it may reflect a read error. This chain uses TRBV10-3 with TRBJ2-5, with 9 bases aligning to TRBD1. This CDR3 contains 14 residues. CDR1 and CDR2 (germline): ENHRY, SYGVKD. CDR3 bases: TGTGCCGTCAGCGTTGACAGGGGGCAAGAGACCCAGTACTTC. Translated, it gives CAVSVDRGQETQYF.

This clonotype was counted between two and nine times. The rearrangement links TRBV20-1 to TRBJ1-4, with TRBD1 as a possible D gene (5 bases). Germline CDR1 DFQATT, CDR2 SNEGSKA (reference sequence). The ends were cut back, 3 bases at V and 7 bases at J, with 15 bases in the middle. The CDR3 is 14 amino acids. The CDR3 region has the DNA TGCAGTGCTAGGGGGGGTCTGTCTGCTGAAAAACTGTTTTTT. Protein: CSARGGLSAEKLFF.